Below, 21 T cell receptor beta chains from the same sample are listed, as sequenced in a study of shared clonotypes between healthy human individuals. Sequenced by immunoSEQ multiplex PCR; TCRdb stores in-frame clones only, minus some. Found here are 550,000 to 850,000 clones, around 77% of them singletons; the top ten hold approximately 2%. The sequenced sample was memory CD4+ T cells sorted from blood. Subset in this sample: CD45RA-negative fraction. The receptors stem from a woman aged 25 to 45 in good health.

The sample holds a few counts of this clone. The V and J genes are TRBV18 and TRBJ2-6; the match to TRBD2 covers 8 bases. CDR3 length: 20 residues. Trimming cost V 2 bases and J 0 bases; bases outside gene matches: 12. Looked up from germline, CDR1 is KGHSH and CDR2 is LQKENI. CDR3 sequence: CASSPKPLRGGPSGANVLTF. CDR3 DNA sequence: TGTGCCAGCTCACCAAAACCCCTCCGGGGGGGACCCTCTGGGGCCAACGTCCTGACTTTC.

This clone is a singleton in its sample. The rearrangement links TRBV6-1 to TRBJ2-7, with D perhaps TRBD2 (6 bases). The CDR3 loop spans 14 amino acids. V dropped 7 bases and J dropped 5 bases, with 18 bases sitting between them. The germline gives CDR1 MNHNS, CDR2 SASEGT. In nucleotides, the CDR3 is TGTGCCAGCACCTCCCCAGCACTAGCTCACGAGCAGTACTTC. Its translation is CASTSPALAHEQYF.

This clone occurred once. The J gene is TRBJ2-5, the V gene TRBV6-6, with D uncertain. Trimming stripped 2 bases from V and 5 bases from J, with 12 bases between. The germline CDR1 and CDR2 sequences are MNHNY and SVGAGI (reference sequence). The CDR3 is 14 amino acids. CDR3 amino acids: CASSYSGVAETQYF. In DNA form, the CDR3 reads TGTGCCAGCAGTTACAGTGGGGTGGCGGAGACCCAGTACTTC.

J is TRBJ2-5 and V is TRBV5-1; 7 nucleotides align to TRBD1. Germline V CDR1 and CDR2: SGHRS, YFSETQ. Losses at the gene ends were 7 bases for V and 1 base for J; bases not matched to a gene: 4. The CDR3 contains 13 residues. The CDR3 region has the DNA TGCGCCAGCTTCGGGACAGCCCAAGAGACCCAGTACTTC. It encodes CASFGTAQETQYF.

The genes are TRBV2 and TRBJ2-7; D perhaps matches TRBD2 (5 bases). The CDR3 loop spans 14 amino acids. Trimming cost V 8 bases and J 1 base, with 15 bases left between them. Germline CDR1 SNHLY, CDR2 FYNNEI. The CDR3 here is CASLRVGQSYEQYF. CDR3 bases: TGTGCCAGCCTGAGGGTCGGTCAGTCCTACGAGCAGTACTTC.

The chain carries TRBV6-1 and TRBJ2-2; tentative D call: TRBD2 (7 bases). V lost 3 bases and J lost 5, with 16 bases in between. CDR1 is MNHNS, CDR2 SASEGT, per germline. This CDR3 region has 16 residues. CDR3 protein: CASSDPIGGQTGELFF. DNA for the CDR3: TGTGCCAGCAGTGACCCCATCGGGGGGCAGACCGGGGAGCTGTTTTTT.

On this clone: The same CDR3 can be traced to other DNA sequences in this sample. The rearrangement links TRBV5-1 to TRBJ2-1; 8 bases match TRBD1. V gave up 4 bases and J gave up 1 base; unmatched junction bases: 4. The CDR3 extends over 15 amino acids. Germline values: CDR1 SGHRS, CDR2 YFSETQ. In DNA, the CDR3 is TGCGCCAGCAGCGTGGACAGGGTTTCCTACAATGAGCAGTTCTTC. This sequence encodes CASSVDRVSYNEQFF.

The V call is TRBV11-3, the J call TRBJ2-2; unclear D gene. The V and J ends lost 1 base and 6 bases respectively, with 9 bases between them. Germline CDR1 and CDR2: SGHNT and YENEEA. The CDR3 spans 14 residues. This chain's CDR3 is CASSLVSGAGELFF. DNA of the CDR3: TGTGCCAGCAGCTTAGTGTCTGGTGCCGGGGAGCTGTTTTTT.

The CDR3, as DNA: TGTGCCAGCAGTTATCAGGGCGGGTCTGATGGCTACACCTTC. The encoded protein is CASSYQGGSDGYTF. The chain recombines TRBV6-5 with TRBJ1-2, with D perhaps matching TRBD1 (5 bases). This CDR3 spans 14 amino acids. The ends were cut back, 3 bases at V and 6 bases at J, with 14 bases in the middle. From germline, CDR1 is MNHEY and CDR2 SVGAGI.

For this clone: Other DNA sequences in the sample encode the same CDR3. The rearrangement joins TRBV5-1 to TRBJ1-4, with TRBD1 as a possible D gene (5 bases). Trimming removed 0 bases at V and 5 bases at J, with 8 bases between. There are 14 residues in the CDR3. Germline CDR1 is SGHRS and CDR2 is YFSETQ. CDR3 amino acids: CASSLGRGNEKLFF. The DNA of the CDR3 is TGCGCCAGCAGCTTGGGACGGGGGAATGAAAAACTGTTTTTT.

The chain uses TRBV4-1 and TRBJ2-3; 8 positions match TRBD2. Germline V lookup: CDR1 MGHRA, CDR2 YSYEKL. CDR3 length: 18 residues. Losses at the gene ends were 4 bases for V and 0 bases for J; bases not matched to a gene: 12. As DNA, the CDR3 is TGCGCCAGCAGCCTGAGAGCGGGAGATTCGTCTAGCACAGATACGCAGTATTTT. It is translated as CASSLRAGDSSSTDTQYF.

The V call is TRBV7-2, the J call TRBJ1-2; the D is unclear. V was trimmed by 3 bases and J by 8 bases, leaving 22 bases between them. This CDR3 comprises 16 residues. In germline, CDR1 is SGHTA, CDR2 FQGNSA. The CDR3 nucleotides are TGTGCCAGCAGCTTGGTAGATAGCGCGCCCGGAGGGGGCTACACCTTC. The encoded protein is CASSLVDSAPGGGYTF.

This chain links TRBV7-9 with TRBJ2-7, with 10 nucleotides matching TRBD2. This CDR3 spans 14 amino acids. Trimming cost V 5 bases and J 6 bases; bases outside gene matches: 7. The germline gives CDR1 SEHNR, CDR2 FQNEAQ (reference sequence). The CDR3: CASSPSGRRVEQYF. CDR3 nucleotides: TGTGCCAGCAGCCCTAGCGGGAGAAGGGTCGAGCAGTACTTC.

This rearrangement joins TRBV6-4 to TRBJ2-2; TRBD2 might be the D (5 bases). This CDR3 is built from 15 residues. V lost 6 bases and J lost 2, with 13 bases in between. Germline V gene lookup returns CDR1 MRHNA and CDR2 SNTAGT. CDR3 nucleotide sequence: TGTGCCAGCAGCCCTACCGGGGTCAACACCGGGGAGCTGTTTTTT. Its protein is CASSPTGVNTGELFF.

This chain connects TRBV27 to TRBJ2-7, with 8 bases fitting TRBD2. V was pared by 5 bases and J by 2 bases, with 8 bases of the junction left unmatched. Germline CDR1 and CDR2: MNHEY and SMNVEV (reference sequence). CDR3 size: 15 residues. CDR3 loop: CASSARGGRTYEQYF. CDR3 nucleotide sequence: TGTGCCAGCAGTGCCCGGGGCGGGAGGACCTACGAGCAGTACTTC.

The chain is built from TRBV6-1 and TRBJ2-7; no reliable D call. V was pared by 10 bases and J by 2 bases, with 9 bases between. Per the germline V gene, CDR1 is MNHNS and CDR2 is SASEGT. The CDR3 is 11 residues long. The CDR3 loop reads CATSKPYEQYF. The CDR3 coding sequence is TGTGCCACCTCTAAACCCTACGAGCAGTACTTC.

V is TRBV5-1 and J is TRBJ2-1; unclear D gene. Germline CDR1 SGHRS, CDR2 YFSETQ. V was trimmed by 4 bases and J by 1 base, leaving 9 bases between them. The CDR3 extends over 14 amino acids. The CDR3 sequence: CASSTGHSYNEQFF. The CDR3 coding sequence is TGCGCCAGCAGCACGGGTCATTCCTACAATGAGCAGTTCTTC.

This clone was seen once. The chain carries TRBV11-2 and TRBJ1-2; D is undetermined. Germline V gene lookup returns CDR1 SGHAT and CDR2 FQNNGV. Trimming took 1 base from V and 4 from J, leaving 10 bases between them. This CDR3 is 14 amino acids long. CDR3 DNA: TGTGCCAGCAGCTTAGTTTCCGGGCTCTATGGCTACACCTTC. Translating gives CASSLVSGLYGYTF.

The CDR3 reads CATSRNKPANSFNEKLFF. The CDR3 DNA reads as TGTGCCACCAGCAGAAACAAACCAGCTAACTCTTTTAATGAAAAACTGTTTTTT. The rearrangement joins TRBV15 to TRBJ1-4, with D hard to call. Germline values: CDR1 LNHNV, CDR2 YYDKDF (reference sequence). The ends were cut back, 2 bases at V and 4 bases at J, with 20 bases in the middle. CDR3 length: 18 amino acids.

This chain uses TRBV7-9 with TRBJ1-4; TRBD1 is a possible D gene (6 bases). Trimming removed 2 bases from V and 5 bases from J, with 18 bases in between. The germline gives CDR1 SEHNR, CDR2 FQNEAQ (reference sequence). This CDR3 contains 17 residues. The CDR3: CASSLLGLGTRNEKLFF. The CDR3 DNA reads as TGTGCCAGCAGCTTATTGGGGCTCGGGACACGCAATGAAAAACTGTTTTTT.

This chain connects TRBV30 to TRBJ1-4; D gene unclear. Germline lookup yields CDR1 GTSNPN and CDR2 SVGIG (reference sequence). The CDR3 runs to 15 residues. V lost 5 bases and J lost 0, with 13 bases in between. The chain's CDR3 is CAWRTIGATNEKLFF. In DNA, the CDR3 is TGTGCCTGGCGCACGATAGGCGCAACTAATGAAAAACTGTTTTTT.